This is a list of T cell receptor beta chains from one sample in a study of vaccination effects on CD4 cells after COVID-19. Profiled with immunoSEQ multiplex PCR; TCRdb holds only in-frame clones, not every one. The data hold about 24,000 clones, with roughly 79% observed a single time. These receptors have no known antigen. Sequencing used CD4+ T cells from PBMCs cultured with SARS-CoV-2 spike peptides, obtained after COVID-19 vaccination. The source is a human donor who received a COVID-19 vaccine. Some clones in this sample may be carry-over from other donors' samples. Both conserved end residues are part of each CDR3. D genes are given only for firm matches. Some rows have no size entry. The others give once, few or many, or a class for an expanded clone.

.,TRBJ2-5,TRBV6-5,.,TGTGCCACCCGACAGGGACAGCGGGAAGAGACCCAGTACTTC,CATRQGQREETQYF
.,TRBJ1-5,TRBV7-8,.,TGTGCCAGCAGCCTCCCCGGCAGGCTAAATCAGCCCCAGCATTTT,CASSLPGRLNQPQHF
.,TRBJ2-7,TRBV5-1,.,TGCGCCAGCAGCTTGGACAGAACGGTCTCCTACGAGCAGTACTTC,CASSLDRTVSYEQYF
.,TRBJ1-1,TRBV6-2/TRBV6-3,.,TGTGCCAGCAGTGCGGGGGAGTATAGTGAAGCTTTCTTT,CASSAGEYSEAFF
TRBD1,TRBJ2-5,TRBV3-1/TRBV3-2,.,TGTGCCAGCAGCCCCGTCAGGGGGCAAGAGACCCAGTACTTC,CASSPVRGQETQYF
.,TRBJ1-1,TRBV4-3,.,TGCGCCAGCAGCCAACAGGGGCACACTGAAGCTTTCTTT,CASSQQGHTEAFF
TRBD1,TRBJ1-1,TRBV19,.,TGTGCCAGTAGTCTTTCAGGGGGGAACACTGAAGCTTTCTTT,CASSLSGGNTEAFF
.,TRBJ1-2,TRBV7-8,few,TGTGCCAGCGGTAGGGGGTTTACTAACTATGGCTACACCTTC,CASGRGFTNYGYTF
.,TRBJ2-2,TRBV2,.,TGTGCCAGCAGTGTTGACCACGGGGAGCTGTTTTTT,CASSVDHGELFF
TRBD2,TRBJ2-3,TRBV2,few,TGTGCCAGCCGTCCTAGCGGGGGTCCGACAGATACGCAGTATTTT,CASRPSGGPTDTQYF
TRBD1,TRBJ1-2,TRBV25-1,.,TGTGCCAGCAGTGACAGGGGGCTTTATGGCTACACCTTC,CASSDRGLYGYTF
TRBD2,TRBJ2-2,TRBV10-3,.,TGTGCCATCAGTGAGACTAGCGGGGGGCTGGAGGAGCTGTTTTTT,CAISETSGGLEELFF
TRBD1,TRBJ1-6,TRBV4-2,.,TGTGCCAGCAGGCAAAACCGGGACAGGGTGATTTCACCCCTCCACTTT,CASRQNRDRVISPLHF
.,TRBJ1-1,TRBV18,.,TGTGCCAGCTCACAGGGACCGGGCACTGAAGCTTTCTTT,CASSQGPGTEAFF
.,TRBJ2-6,TRBV18,.,TGTGCCAGCTCCCCGGGATGGGGGAGCTCTGGGGCCAACGTCCTGACTTTC,CASSPGWGSSGANVLTF
TRBD1,TRBJ2-3,TRBV27,.,TGTGCCAGCAGTCCCCGACAGGGTTTCACAGATACGCAGTATTTT,CASSPRQGFTDTQYF
.,TRBJ1-1,TRBV6-5,.,TGTGCCAGCAGCGCAGGGGTTGGGACTGAAGCTTTCTTT,CASSAGVGTEAFF
.,TRBJ2-1,TRBV3-1/TRBV3-2,.,TGTGCCAGCAGCCAGGGGAACATTGTGCAGCAGTTCTTC,CASSQGNIVQQFF
TRBD1,TRBJ1-1,TRBV5-1,.,TGCGCCAGCAGCGAAGGGACAGGTCGGGGTCGTAGCACTGAAGCTTTCTTT,CASSEGTGRGRSTEAFF
.,TRBJ2-6,TRBV5-4,once,TGTGCCAGCAGCCCCTCAATGAGTGGGGCCAACGTCCTGACTTTC,CASSPSMSGANVLTF
.,TRBJ1-2,TRBV3-1/TRBV3-2,.,TGTGCCAGCAGCCAAGATATCCCAGGGAGGTATGGCTACACCTTC,CASSQDIPGRYGYTF
.,TRBJ2-2,TRBV27,.,TGTGCCAGCAGTCCACACACCGGGGAGCTGTTTTTT,CASSPHTGELFF
.,TRBJ1-1,TRBV5-1,.,TGCGCCAGCAGTCTAAGTATCATGGACACTGAAGCTTTCTTT,CASSLSIMDTEAFF
TRBD1,TRBJ1-6,TRBV30,.,TGTGCCTGGAGTGTTCAGGGGGATTCACCCCTCCACTTT,CAWSVQGDSPLHF
.,TRBJ1-1,TRBV5-1,.,TGCGCCAGCAGCCGGGACACCCCGAACACTGAAGCTTTCTTT,CASSRDTPNTEAFF
.,TRBJ2-5,TRBV12-3/TRBV12-4,.,TGTGCCAGCAGTCGACTTAGGAGAGAGACCCAGTACTTC,CASSRLRRETQYF
.,TRBJ2-2,TRBV5-1,.,TGCGCCAGCAGCTTGGTGTTGGGACCCGGGGAGCTGTTTTTT,CASSLVLGPGELFF
.,TRBJ1-2,TRBV6-1,.,TGTGCCAGCAGTGAACTCCAACCCCCGGGCTATGGCTACACCTTC,CASSELQPPGYGYTF
.,TRBJ2-3,TRBV14,few,TGTGCCAGCAGCCCGCAGGGGAAGGACACAGATACGCAGTATTTT,CASSPQGKDTDTQYF
.,TRBJ2-6,TRBV5-6,.,TGTGCCAGCAGCTTGGTTAGGACAGCCCTCTCTGGGGCCAACGTCCTGACTTTC,CASSLVRTALSGANVLTF